This TCR beta chain was sequenced during a study of blood T cell repertoires in COVID-19 (dated by TCRdb to about 2020). Regarding the study in general: The collaborator samples originated in the United States, Italy and Spain and spanned the acute and convalescent phases of COVID-19. The prospective study material was composed of cDNA or gDNA derived from T cells, B-cell-depleted T cells, or PBMCs. Deeply sampled blood TCRbeta repertoires from subjects exposed to, actively infected with, or recovered from COVID-19 were included in the dataset. The repertoires were released in a freely available public database meant as a resource for research on the immune response to SARS-CoV-2. Samples were obtained from the ongoing ImmuneRACE study (first 160 participants) and from 1,000 to 1,500 subjects provided by 6 global collaborators. A de-identified subject ID, COVID-19 status, age in years and sex were almost always included in the sample metadata. Where HLA class I and class II types were available, the types were taken from metadata supplied by the sample provider, not from assay-based typing. Results and caveats for the whole study, not just this receptor: How much clinical and demographic metadata was included differed by source and by participant, and the metadata was provided uncurated.

TCRbeta CDR3 regions were amplified from genomic DNA using the immunoSEQ Assay, a bias-controlled multiplex PCR. Per the source publication's procedure: Within the assay, amplification of reference gene primers was used to estimate how many nucleated cells each sample contained. To quantify the absolute abundance of each unique TCRbeta CDR3 rearrangement, sequence reads were collapsed and filtered. For each sample, productive Simpson clonality was calculated as the square root of Simpson's diversity index over productive rearrangements. TCRdb mirrors the immuneACCESS table, restricted to in-frame sequences. Some clones are absent from its copies; in checked studies, under half trace to an unresolved V gene, and the reason for the others is unknown. The V and J calls and clone size come from that table; D and trimming were worked out from the DNA. In all, the sample holds under 300,000 clones, and roughly 85% of those were seen once. The ten largest clones add up to about 7% of the sample.

Concerning this clone: Its antigen is currently not known. Per-base quality was not reported, and no clone a single base away is much larger than it.

V ends up 2 bases short and J 3 bases short, with an unmatched junction base count of 2. The germline V gene gives CDR1 as SGHVS and CDR2 as FNYEAQ. Including the terminal cysteine and phenylalanine, the CDR3 comprises 14 residues. Only the CDR3 DNA is retained, 42 bases long and in frame from the first base. Participants in the prospective study were enrolled through a virtual design, were aged 18 to 89 years, and lived in roughly 25 United States geographic areas. In the prospective study, cohorts were assigned on the basis of participant-reported clinical history obtained from a screening survey and a study questionnaire. Exposed participants had been in contact, within 2 weeks of entering the study, with a person who had a PCR-confirmed or clinician-diagnosed case of COVID-19. Mobile phlebotomists in the prospective study collected whole blood, serum and a nasopharyngeal or oropharyngeal swab from every participant. Additional blood draws and questionnaires over an approximately 2-month period could optionally be provided by prospective study participants. Before DNA extraction, prospective study blood samples were shipped either frozen or at room temperature.

The V and J segments used are TRBV7-6 and TRBJ1-1, with TRBD1 matching 8 junction bases. Sequenced: PBMCs or T cells enriched from blood (not recorded which). This receptor was obtained from a woman between 50 and 59 years old who had been exposed to COVID-19. The DNA sequence follows: TGTGCCAGCAGCTTAATGGACAGGGACACTGAAGCTTTCTTT. Translation gives CASSLMDRDTEAFF.